The clone carrying this T cell receptor beta chain was seen ten or more times. Library preparation (for TCRbeta) was performed with unique molecular identifiers. TCRdb fed the PCR reads into MiXCR, producing one record per CDR3 protein. The sample lists a few hundred thousand distinct CDR3 sequences; about 8.8% were seen once. This sample is part of a study of T-cell reconstitution after alpha-beta-depleted transplantation in children. CDR1 is MNHEY, CDR2 SVGAGI, per germline. This CDR3 is 11 amino acids long. V was pared by 5 bases and J by 15 bases, with 6 bases of the junction left unmatched. The chain links TRBV6-5 to TRBJ2-3; 9 nucleotides line up with TRBD1. This clonotype originated in a human donor who donated a stem cell graft to a child with SCID. Sequencing used PBMCs from the stem cell graft donor, obtained from the stem cell graft. CDR3 nucleotides: TGTGCCAGCAGTCACAGGGGGCTCCTTTATTTT. It translates to CASSHRGLLYF.